The TCR beta chain described here comes from a study of identical twins. General study findings and limits: Carriage of fewer insertions was seen in abundant cord blood beta clonotypes, whereas memory repertoires showed none.

Using its own MiXCR run on the 5' RACE reads, TCRdb lists one record per CDR3 protein. The sample carries approximately 210,000 distinct CDR3 sequences, more than 15% recorded once. To note about this clonotype: The antigen is unknown.

These sequences were also reported in another study, on T cells expressing NK-cell markers. That source adds: It was sorted CD3+CD56-NKG2C+, CD3+CD56+NKG2C- and CD3+CD56+NKG2C+ T cells that provided the TCR beta repertoires. Among the eight sequenced donors, seven tested HCMV-seropositive and one tested seronegative.

This receptor was identified in a woman younger than 35 in good health. What was sequenced was CD8+ T cells sorted from blood.

The CDR3 reads CASSSLVPYEQYF. For the CDR3, the DNA is TGTGCCAGCAGCTCATTGGTCCCCTACGAGCAGTACTTC. This rearrangement joins TRBV5-5 to TRBJ2-7; D gene ambiguous. CDR1 and CDR2 from the germline V gene are SGHKS and YYEKEE (reference sequence). The CDR3 covers 13 residues. Trimming removed 3 bases at V and 2 bases at J, with 9 bases between. Combining the CDR3 with reference TRBV5-5 and TRBJ2-7 gives the whole variable domain DAGVTQSPTHLIKTRGQQVTLRCSPISGHKSVSWYQQVLGQGPQFIFQYYEKEERGRGNFPDRFSARQFPNYSSELNVNALLLGDSALYLCASSSLVPYEQYFGPGTRLTVT.